These 6 T cell receptor beta chains were sequenced from one sample in a study of T-cell reconstitution after alpha-beta-depleted transplantation in children. TCRbeta library preparation incorporated unique molecular identifiers. TCRdb re-called the PCR reads with MiXCR, one entry per CDR3 protein. In the table there are 640,000 or so distinct CDR3 sequences, roughly 17% of which are singletons. Sequenced material: PBMCs from the stem cell graft donor, taken from the stem cell graft. These receptor sequences come from a human donor who donated a stem cell graft to a child with acute myeloid leukemia.

This sequence joins TRBV7-3 and TRBJ2-3; TRBD2 aligns across 11 bases. The CDR3 spans 16 residues. Trimming took 3 bases from V and 4 from J; bases not matched to a gene: 6. Germline CDR1 reads SGHTA; CDR2 reads FQGTGA. CDR3: CASSFNSGGAADTQYF. CDR3 DNA: TGTGCCAGCAGCTTCAATAGCGGGGGGGCAGCAGATACGCAGTATTTT.

The CDR3 DNA follows: TGTGCCAGCAGCCCGGGACTACGGTCCAACAATGAGCAGTTCTTC. It codes for CASSPGLRSNNEQFF. V is TRBV12-3 or TRBV12-4 and J is TRBJ2-1; TRBD2 matches 7 bases. CDR3 size: 15 residues. Trimming took 6 bases from V and 5 from J; bases not matched to a gene: 10.

The chain's CDR3 is CSASSPVSYEQYV. The CDR3, as DNA: TGCAGTGCTAGCTCCCCGGTCAGCTACGAGCAGTACGTC. The V gene is TRBV20-1, the J gene TRBJ2-7; D gene uncertain. The CDR3 is 13 amino acids. The germline V and J ends were trimmed by 3 bases and 3 bases, with 12 bases remaining between them. Germline V gene sequence: CDR1 DFQATT, CDR2 SNEGSKA (reference sequence).

This clonotype was recorded at least ten times. The chain has TRBV20-1 and TRBJ1-2; 7 nucleotides line up with TRBD1. CDR1 DFQATT and CDR2 SNEGSKA come from the germline V gene (reference sequence). With V trimmed by 5 bases and J by 8 bases, 8 bases remained unmatched. CDR3 length: 12 amino acids. The CDR3 spells CSAPRDRGGYTF. DNA of the CDR3: TGCAGTGCTCCGCGGGACAGAGGGGGCTACACCTTC.

At least ten counts were recorded for this clonotype. V is TRBV7-2 and J is TRBJ2-5, with 7 bases aligning to TRBD1. The V and J ends lost 5 bases and 5 bases, in that order; junction bases with no gene match: 5. CDR3 size: 13 residues. CDR1 is SGHTA, CDR2 FQGNSA, per germline. The CDR3 spells CASSRQGWETQYF. CDR3 DNA: TGTGCCAGCAGCCGACAGGGTTGGGAGACCCAGTACTTC.

This clonotype was counted between two and nine times. The gene calls are TRBV6-1 and TRBJ1-2; D unclear. Germline CDR1 is MNHNS and CDR2 is SASEGT. V lost 6 bases and J lost 4, with 21 bases in between. CDR3 length: 16 amino acids. The CDR3 protein is CASSKSDRPALYGYTF. CDR3 DNA sequence: TGTGCCAGCAGCAAAAGCGACCGACCCGCTCTCTATGGCTACACCTTC.